Listed below are T cell receptor beta chains from one sample, sequenced in a study of T cells after yellow fever vaccination. TCRdb re-called the 5' RACE reads through MiXCR, storing one row per CDR3 protein. The table shows roughly 28,000 distinct CDR3 sequences, with roughly 4.7% occurring only once. The sample here was PBMCs, either bulk or a sorted T-cell subset (CD4+, CD8+, memory, or dextramer-sorted; not recorded which), taken on the day of the yellow fever booster vaccination. The origin of the receptors is a man aged 18 to 30 who received the YFV17D yellow fever vaccine. The CDR3 runs from the conserved cysteine through the conserved F or W. The order of the fields is D gene, V gene, J gene, clone size, CDR3 length, CDR3 protein, CDR3 DNA. D genes are given only for firm matches. Size tells how often a clone was seen (once, few, many) or the class of an expanded clone, and some rows leave it out.

d_gene: TRBD1; v_gene: TRBV2; j_gene: TRBJ2-1; abundance: many; len: 13; CDR3aa: CATSDRVPNEQFF; CDR3nt: TGTGCCACCTCGGACAGGGTCCCCAATGAGCAGTTCTTC
d_gene: -; v_gene: TRBV28; j_gene: TRBJ1-1; abundance: many; len: 14; CDR3aa: CASSTQGLFLEAFF; CDR3nt: TGTGCCAGCAGTACCCAGGGGCTCTTCCTCGAAGCTTTCTTT
d_gene: -; v_gene: TRBV7-3; j_gene: TRBJ2-3; abundance: many; len: 16; CDR3aa: CASSAAVGRGKDTQYF; CDR3nt: TGTGCCAGCAGCGCGGCGGTGGGGCGGGGCAAAGATACGCAGTATTTT
d_gene: -; v_gene: TRBV4-2; j_gene: TRBJ1-6; abundance: -; len: 16; CDR3aa: CASSQATTAINSPLHF; CDR3nt: TGTGCCAGCAGCCAAGCTACCACAGCAATTAATTCACCCCTCCACTTT
d_gene: TRBD2; v_gene: TRBV5-1; j_gene: TRBJ2-1; abundance: many; len: 15; CDR3aa: CASSSIAGSYNEQFF; CDR3nt: TGCGCCAGCAGCTCAATAGCGGGCTCCTACAATGAGCAGTTCTTC
d_gene: -; v_gene: TRBV11-2; j_gene: TRBJ2-6; abundance: many; len: 14; CDR3aa: CASSFFLGANVLTF; CDR3nt: TGTGCCAGCAGCTTCTTCCTGGGGGCCAACGTCCTGACTTTC
d_gene: -; v_gene: TRBV4-2; j_gene: TRBJ2-7; abundance: -; len: 15; CDR3aa: CASSLSSSGVYEQYF; CDR3nt: TGTGCCAGCAGCCTTAGCTCCTCCGGAGTCTACGAGCAGTACTTC
d_gene: -; v_gene: TRBV28; j_gene: TRBJ2-3; abundance: many; len: 17; CDR3aa: CASSPPAVLLGRRPQYF; CDR3nt: TGTGCCAGCAGTCCTCCGGCCGTGCTCTTAGGGAGGAGACCCCAGTATTTT
d_gene: TRBD1; v_gene: TRBV20-1; j_gene: TRBJ2-1; abundance: many; len: 14; CDR3aa: CSAIPGQAYNEQFF; CDR3nt: TGCAGTGCTATACCGGGACAGGCATACAATGAGCAGTTCTTC
d_gene: -; v_gene: TRBV20-1; j_gene: TRBJ1-4; abundance: many; len: 14; CDR3aa: CSAKAPGLNEKLFF; CDR3nt: TGCAGTGCTAAGGCGCCCGGGCTTAATGAAAAACTGTTTTTT
d_gene: TRBD1; v_gene: TRBV5-1; j_gene: TRBJ1-1; abundance: few; len: 15; CDR3aa: CASSLEGTGNTEAFF; CDR3nt: TGCGCCAGCAGCTTGGAGGGGACAGGGAACACTGAAGCTTTCTTT
d_gene: -; v_gene: TRBV24-1; j_gene: TRBJ1-5; abundance: many; len: 13; CDR3aa: CATSGTGNQPQHF; CDR3nt: TGTGCCACCAGTGGGACAGGCAATCAGCCCCAGCATTTT
d_gene: TRBD1; v_gene: TRBV6-6; j_gene: TRBJ2-2; abundance: many; len: 14; CDR3aa: CASSLDRGSGELFF; CDR3nt: TGTGCCAGCAGTCTCGACAGGGGGAGCGGGGAGCTGTTTTTT
d_gene: -; v_gene: TRBV2; j_gene: TRBJ2-7; abundance: -; len: 12; CDR3aa: CASSENAYEQYF; CDR3nt: TGTGCCAGCAGTGAGAACGCCTACGAGCAGTACTTC
d_gene: -; v_gene: TRBV4-1; j_gene: TRBJ1-1; abundance: many; len: 12; CDR3aa: CASSRVGARAFF; CDR3nt: TGCGCCAGCAGCCGCGTAGGGGCCCGAGCTTTCTTT
d_gene: -; v_gene: TRBV7-9; j_gene: TRBJ1-5; abundance: many; len: 16; CDR3aa: CASSLGAEGSNQPQHF; CDR3nt: TGTGCCAGCAGCTTAGGGGCAGAAGGAAGCAATCAGCCCCAGCATTTT
d_gene: -; v_gene: TRBV25-1; j_gene: TRBJ2-3; abundance: many; len: 15; CDR3aa: CASSDGGQVTDTQYF; CDR3nt: TGTGCCAGCAGTGACGGGGGGCAGGTCACAGATACGCAGTATTTT